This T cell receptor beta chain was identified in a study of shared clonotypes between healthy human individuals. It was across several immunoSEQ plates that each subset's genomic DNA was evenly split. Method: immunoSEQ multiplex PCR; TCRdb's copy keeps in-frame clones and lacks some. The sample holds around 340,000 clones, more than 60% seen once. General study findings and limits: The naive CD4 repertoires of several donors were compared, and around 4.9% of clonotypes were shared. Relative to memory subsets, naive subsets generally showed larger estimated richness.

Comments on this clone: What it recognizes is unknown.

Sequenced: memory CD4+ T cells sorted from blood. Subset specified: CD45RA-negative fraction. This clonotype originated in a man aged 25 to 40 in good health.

CDR3: CASSRNQESRSGANVLTF. CDR3 sequence (DNA): TGTGCCAGCAGCCGTAACCAGGAGAGCCGCTCCGGGGCCAACGTCCTGACTTTC. The chain joins TRBV27 to TRBJ2-6; D is ambiguous. The germline gives CDR1 MNHEY, CDR2 SMNVEV (reference sequence). V was shortened by 6 bases and J by 4 bases, with 22 bases between the two germline ends. The CDR3 runs 18 residues.